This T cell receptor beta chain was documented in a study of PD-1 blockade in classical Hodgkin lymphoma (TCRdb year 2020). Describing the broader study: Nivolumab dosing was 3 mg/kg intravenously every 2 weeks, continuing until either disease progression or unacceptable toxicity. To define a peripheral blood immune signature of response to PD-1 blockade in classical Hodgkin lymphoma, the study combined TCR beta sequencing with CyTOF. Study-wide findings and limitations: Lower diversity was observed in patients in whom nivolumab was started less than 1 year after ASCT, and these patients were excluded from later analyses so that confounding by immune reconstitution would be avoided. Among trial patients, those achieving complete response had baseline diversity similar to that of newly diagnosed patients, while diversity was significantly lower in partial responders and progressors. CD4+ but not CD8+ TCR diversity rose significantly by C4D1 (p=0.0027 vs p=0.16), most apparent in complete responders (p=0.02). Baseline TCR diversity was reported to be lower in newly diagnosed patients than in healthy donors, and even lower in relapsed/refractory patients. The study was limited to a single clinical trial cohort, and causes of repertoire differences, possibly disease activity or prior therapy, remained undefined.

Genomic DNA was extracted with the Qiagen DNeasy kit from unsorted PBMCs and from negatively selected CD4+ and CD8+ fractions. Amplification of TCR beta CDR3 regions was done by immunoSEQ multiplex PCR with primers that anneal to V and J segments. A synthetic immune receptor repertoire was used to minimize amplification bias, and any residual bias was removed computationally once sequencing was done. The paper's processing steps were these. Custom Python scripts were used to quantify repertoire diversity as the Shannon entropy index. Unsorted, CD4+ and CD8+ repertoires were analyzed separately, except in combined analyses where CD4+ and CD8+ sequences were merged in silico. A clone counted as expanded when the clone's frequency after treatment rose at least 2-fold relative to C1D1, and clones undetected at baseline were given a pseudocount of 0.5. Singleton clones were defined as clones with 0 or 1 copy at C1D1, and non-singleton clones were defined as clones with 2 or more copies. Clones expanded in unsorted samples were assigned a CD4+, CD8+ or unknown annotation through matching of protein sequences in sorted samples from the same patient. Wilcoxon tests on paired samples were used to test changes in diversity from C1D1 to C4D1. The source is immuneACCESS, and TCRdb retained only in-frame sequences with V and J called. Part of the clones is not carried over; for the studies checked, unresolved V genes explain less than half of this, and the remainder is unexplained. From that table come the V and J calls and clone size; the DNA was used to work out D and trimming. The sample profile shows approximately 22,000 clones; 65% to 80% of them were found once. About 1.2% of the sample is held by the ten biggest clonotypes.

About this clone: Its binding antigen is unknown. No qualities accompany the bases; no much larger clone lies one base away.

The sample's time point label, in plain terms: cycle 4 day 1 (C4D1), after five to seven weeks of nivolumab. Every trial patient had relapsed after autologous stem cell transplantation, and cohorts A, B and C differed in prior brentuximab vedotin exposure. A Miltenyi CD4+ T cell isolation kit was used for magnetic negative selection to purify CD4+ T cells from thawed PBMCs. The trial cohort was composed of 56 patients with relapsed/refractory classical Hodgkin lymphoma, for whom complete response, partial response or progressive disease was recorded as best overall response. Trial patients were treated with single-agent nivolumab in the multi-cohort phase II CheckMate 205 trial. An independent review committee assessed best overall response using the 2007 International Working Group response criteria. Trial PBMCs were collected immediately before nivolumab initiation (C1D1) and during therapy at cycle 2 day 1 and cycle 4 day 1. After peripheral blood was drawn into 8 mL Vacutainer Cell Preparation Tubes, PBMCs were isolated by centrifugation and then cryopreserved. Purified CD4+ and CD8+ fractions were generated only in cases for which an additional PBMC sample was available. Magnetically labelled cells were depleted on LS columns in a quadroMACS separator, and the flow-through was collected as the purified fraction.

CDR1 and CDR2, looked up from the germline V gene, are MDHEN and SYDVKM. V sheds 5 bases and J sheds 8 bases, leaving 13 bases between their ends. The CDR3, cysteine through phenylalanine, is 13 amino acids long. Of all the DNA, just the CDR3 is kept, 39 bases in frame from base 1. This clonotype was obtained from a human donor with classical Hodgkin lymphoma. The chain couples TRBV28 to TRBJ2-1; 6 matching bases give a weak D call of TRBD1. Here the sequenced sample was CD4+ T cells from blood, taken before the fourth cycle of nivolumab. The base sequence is TGTGCCAGCAGTAGAGGGGGAATTGATGAGCAGTTCTTC. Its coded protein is CASSRGGIDEQFF.